Detailed here is one T cell receptor (beta chain). Authors' analysis steps: The authors estimated nucleated cell counts from reference gene primer amplification. Clones were sequenced by immunoSEQ multiplex PCR, and TCRdb holds only the in-frame ones, with some missing. V, J and clone size reflect that table, while D and trimming were determined from the DNA. The repertoire consists of about 250,000 clones, with around nine tenths occurring once and the leading ten covering 0.83%. This sample was included in a study of blood T cell repertoires in COVID-19. Across the whole study: Collection of acute and convalescent COVID-19 samples took place in the United States, Italy and Spain.

Patients at the Seattle site were enrolled during active infection and followed longitudinally. The specimen sequenced was peripheral blood. This TCR came from a man aged 30 to 39 with COVID-19, enrolled during active disease.

The CDR3 nucleotides are TGCGCCAGCAGCCAAGAACAGGCGCTAGAAGCTTTCTTT. As protein: CASSQEQALEAFF. The V gene is TRBV4-1, the J gene TRBJ1-1, with TRBD1 as a possible D gene (5 bases). CDR3 size: 13 residues. Germline values: CDR1 MGHRA, CDR2 YSYEKL. The V gene lost 0 bases and the J gene lost 8 bases, with 10 bases spanning the gap.